This TCR beta chain emerged from a study of T cell responses to AZD1222 COVID-19 vaccine. The data were produced by immunoSEQ multiplex PCR, yet TCRdb's version contains in-frame clones alone and is incomplete. Among more than 250,000 clones listed, 80% to 95% were seen once. Germline V gene sequence: CDR1 MDHEN, CDR2 SYDVKM. V was shortened by 4 bases and J by 5 bases, with 11 bases between the two germline ends. The CDR3 length is 13 residues. The sample was peripheral blood, taken on day 0 of AZD1222 vaccination. This chain connects TRBV28 to TRBJ1-1; D is possibly TRBD1 (6 bases). This clonotype was sampled from an adult in good health. CDR3 protein: CASSSRGMTEAFF. CDR3 coding DNA: TGTGCCAGCAGTTCCAGGGGTATGACTGAAGCTTTCTTT.